This T cell receptor beta chain stems from a study of blood T cell repertoires in COVID-19. Study details: The United States, Italy and Spain supplied acute and convalescent COVID-19 samples. Nucleic acid was either cDNA or gDNA, and it came from T cells, B-cell-depleted T cells, or PBMCs.

About this clone itself: The identical CDR3 is also encoded by other nucleotide sequences in the sample.

Study processing details: It was from reference gene primer amplification that nucleated cell counts were estimated. Profiled with immunoSEQ multiplex PCR; TCRdb holds only in-frame clones, not every one. For V, J and clone size, that table is used; D and trimming come from the DNA. The sample consists of more than 200,000 clones, about 88% of them appearing once. CDR1 is MNHEY, CDR2 SVGAGI, per germline. V was shortened by 0 bases and J by 4 bases, with 7 bases between the two germline ends. The CDR3 is made up of 14 amino acids. This receptor was obtained from a man in his forties with acute or convalescent COVID-19. The V and J genes are TRBV6-5 and TRBJ1-5; D perhaps matches TRBD1 (5 bases). Sequencing input: peripheral blood. The CDR3 sequence is CASSYSAGNQPQHF. CDR3 DNA: TGTGCCAGCAGTTACTCGGCAGGGAATCAGCCCCAGCATTTT.